This T cell receptor (beta chain) appears in the sequencing data of a study of blood T cell repertoires in COVID-19. Background on the study: Acute and convalescent COVID-19 specimens originated in the United States, Italy and Spain. T cells, B-cell-depleted T cells, or PBMCs provided the cDNA or gDNA that served as material.

Authors' processing steps: Amplification with reference gene primers provided the estimates of nucleated cell counts. Measured with immunoSEQ multiplex PCR; TCRdb has only the in-frame clones, and not every one. V and J calls and clone size are copied from that table; D and trimming were computed from the DNA. The table includes under 300,000 clones, around 81% detected once. The CDR3 runs to 16 residues. CDR1 and CDR2 (germline): SGDLS, YYNGEE. The germline V and J ends were trimmed by 4 bases and 4 bases, with 20 bases remaining between them. The clonotype originates from a woman aged 55-69 years with active or convalescent COVID-19. The V and J genes are TRBV9 and TRBJ1-2; tentative D call: TRBD1 (6 bases). Specimen: peripheral blood. The CDR3 coding sequence is TGTGCCAGCAGCCCTAGGGGGACGCTTAGCAGCTATGGCTACACCTTC. Translating it yields CASSPRGTLSSYGYTF.